This T cell receptor (beta chain) is drawn from a study of T cells in Graves' hyperthyroidism and ophthalmopathy. Notes on the study in general: The model made its ophthalmopathy prediction, and onset followed a median 6.5 months later.

Researchers took RNA transcripts and amplified the TCR beta CDR3 regions from them. Using the HTBI primer set, a first-round RT-PCR was run on the TCR CDR3. TCRdb fed the multiplex PCR reads into MiXCR, producing one record per CDR3 protein. The table lists around 580,000 distinct CDR3 sequences, around 15% of them singletons. This clonotype was found many times. Antigen unknown. Germline V CDR1 and CDR2: DFQATT, SNEGSKA (reference sequence). This CDR3 region has 15 residues. With 2 bases clipped from V and 5 bases from J, the junction kept 5 bases outside the gene matches. This receptor was identified in a woman aged 18-29 years with Graves' hyperthyroidism. Sequencing was carried out using blood. V and J are TRBV20-1 and TRBJ1-5; 11 bases agree with TRBD1. The CDR3 here is CSARLWTGGHQPQHF. The CDR3 bases are TGCAGTGCTAGATTATGGACAGGGGGCCATCAGCCCCAGCATTTT.